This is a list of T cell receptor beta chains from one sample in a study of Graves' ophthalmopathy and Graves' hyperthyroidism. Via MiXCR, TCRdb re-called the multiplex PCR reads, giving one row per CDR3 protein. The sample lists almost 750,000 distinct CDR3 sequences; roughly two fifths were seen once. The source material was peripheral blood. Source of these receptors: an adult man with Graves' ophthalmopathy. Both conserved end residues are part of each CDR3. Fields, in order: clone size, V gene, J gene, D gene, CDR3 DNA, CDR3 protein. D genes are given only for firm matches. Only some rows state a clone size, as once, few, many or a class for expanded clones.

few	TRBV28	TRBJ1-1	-	TGTGCCAGCAGTTCCGACATCATGAACACTGAAGCTTTCTTT	CASSSDIMNTEAFF
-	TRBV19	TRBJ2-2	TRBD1	TGTGCCAGTAGCCCCGGGACAGGGCGGACCGGGGAGCTGTTTTTT	CASSPGTGRTGELFF
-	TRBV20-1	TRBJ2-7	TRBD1	TGCAGTGCCGATACAGGGGACCACGAGCAGTACTTC	CSADTGDHEQYF
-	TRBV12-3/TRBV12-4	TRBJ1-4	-	TGTGCCAGCAGTGAAGCGCAAGCGGGTCTGTTTTTT	CASSEAQAGLFF
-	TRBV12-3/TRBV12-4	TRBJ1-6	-	TGTGCCAGCAGTTACAGGGTTGATTCACCCCTCCACTTT	CASSYRVDSPLHF
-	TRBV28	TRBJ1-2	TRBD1	TGTGCCAGCAGGGGCCTGGGACAGGGCGTCCGGAATGGCTACACCTTC	CASRGLGQGVRNGYTF
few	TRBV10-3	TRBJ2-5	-	TGTGCCATCAGTGGGGGGCAGGGGGGAGAGACCCAGTACTTC	CAISGGQGGETQYF
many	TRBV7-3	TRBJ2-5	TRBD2	TGTGCCAGCAGCGCAGTACCGGGACTACAAGAGACCCAGTACTTC	CASSAVPGLQETQYF
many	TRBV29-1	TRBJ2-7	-	TGCAGCGCGGTTGAAGGGACAAGAAACGAGCAGTACTTC	CSAVEGTRNEQYF
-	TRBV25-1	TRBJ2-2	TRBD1	TGTGCCAGCAGTCCATGGACAGGGACGATCACCGGGGAGCTGTTTTTT	CASSPWTGTITGELFF
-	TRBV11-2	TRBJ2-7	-	TGTGCCAGCAGCGTGGAGGGCGCTAGCTTTTACGAGCAGTACTTC	CASSVEGASFYEQYF
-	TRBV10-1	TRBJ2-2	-	TGCGCCAGCAGTGAGCGTTTGGGGACCGGGGAGCTGTTTTTT	CASSERLGTGELFF
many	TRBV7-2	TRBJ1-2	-	TGTGCCAGCAGCTTAAAAGACAGGACCTATGGCTACACCTTC	CASSLKDRTYGYTF
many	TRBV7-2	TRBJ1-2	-	TGTGCCAGCAGCTTCGGAAGGGCGAACTATGGCTACACCTTC	CASSFGRANYGYTF
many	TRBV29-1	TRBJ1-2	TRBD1	TGCAGCGCTATGACAGGGGGCGGATTCTATGGCTACACCTTC	CSAMTGGGFYGYTF
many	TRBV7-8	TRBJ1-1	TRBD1	TGTGCCAGCAGCTCACCAACGGGACAGGGTGGGGAAACTTTCTTT	CASSSPTGQGGETFF
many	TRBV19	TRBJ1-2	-	TGTGCCAGTAGTATAACTCCCGATACCTATGGCTACACCTTC	CASSITPDTYGYTF
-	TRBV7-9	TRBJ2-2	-	TGTGCCAGCAGACCCGGGGGCGCGGGTACCGGGGAGCTGTTTTTT	CASRPGGAGTGELFF
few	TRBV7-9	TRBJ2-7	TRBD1	TGTGCCAGCAGCTCCACCGGGACAGACATATCCTACGAGCAGTACTTC	CASSSTGTDISYEQYF
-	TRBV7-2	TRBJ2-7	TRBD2	TGTGCCAGCAGCCCGACTAGCGTCAACGAGCAGTACTTC	CASSPTSVNEQYF
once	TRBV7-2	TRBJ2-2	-	TGTGCCAGCAGCTTAGTGTTTTCGGCTAGCCTCACCGGGGAGCCGTTTTTT	CASSLVFSASLTGEPFF
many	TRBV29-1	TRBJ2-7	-	TGCAGCGTTGAGGGCACACCCTACGAGCAGTACTTC	CSVEGTPYEQYF
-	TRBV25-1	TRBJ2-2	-	TGTGCCACCAGTGGTCAGGGTCCGACCGGAAACACCGGGGAGCTGTTTTTT	CATSGQGPTGNTGELFF
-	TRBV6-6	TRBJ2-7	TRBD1	TGTGCCAGCAGTTACGTACAGGGGCCCTACGAGCAGTACTTC	CASSYVQGPYEQYF
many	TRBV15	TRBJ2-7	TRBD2	TGTGCCACCAGCCCGACCGGGACGGGGGGGTACGAGCAGTACTTC	CATSPTGTGGYEQYF
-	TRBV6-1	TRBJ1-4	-	TGTGCCATCAGCACTGACAACGAAGCAACTAATGAAAAACTGTTTTTT	CAISTDNEATNEKLFF
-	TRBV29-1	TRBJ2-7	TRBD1	TGCAGCGTTGGCACAGGGGGCGAATCCGAGCAGTACTTC	CSVGTGGESEQYF
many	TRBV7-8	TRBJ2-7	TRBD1	TGTGCCAGCAGCGACCCGGGACAGGGATACTACGAGCAGTACTTC	CASSDPGQGYYEQYF
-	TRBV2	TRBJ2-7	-	TGTGCCAGCAGTGGGCCCGGGACTTACTACGAGCAGTACTTC	CASSGPGTYYEQYF
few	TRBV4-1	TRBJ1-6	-	TGCGCCAGCAGCCACCGGGACGATTCACCCCTCCACTTT	CASSHRDDSPLHF
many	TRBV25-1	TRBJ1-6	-	TGTGCCAGCGCCAGAAGACCGGGACATGAAGGATCACCCCTCCACTTT	CASARRPGHEGSPLHF
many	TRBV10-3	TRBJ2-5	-	TGTGCCATCAGCAAAAGTGGGGGAGAGGAGACCCAGTACTTC	CAISKSGGEETQYF
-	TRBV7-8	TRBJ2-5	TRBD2	TGTGCCAGCGGCTTAGTCCGGAGCGGGGGTCCACAAGAGACCCAGTACTTC	CASGLVRSGGPQETQYF
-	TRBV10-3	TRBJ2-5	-	TGTGCCATCAGTGAAGTAACAAGCAATCAGCCCCAGTACTTC	CAISEVTSNQPQYF
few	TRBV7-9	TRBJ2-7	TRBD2	TGTGCCAGCAGCTCGGAGCGGGAGAGTTCCTACGAGCAGTACTTC	CASSSERESSYEQYF
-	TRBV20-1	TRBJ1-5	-	TGCAGTGCTAGCGCAGGGCAATACAATCAGCCCCAGCATTTT	CSASAGQYNQPQHF
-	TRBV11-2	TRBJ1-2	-	TGTGCCAGCAGCTTAGGGGGTTGGGACTTCAACTATGGCTACACCTTC	CASSLGGWDFNYGYTF
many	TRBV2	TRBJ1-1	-	TGTGCCAGCAGTGAGGGCTCAGCGGCCACTGAAGCTTTCTTT	CASSEGSAATEAFF
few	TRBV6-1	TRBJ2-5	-	TGTGCCAGCAGTGGCAACTCTCTGTCGGGAGATGAGACCCAGTACTTC	CASSGNSLSGDETQYF
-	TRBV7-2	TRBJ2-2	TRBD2	TGTGCCAGCGGAGGACTAGCGTACACCGGGGAGCTGTTTTTT	CASGGLAYTGELFF